These 10 T cell receptor beta chains came from one sample sequenced in a study of T cells after yellow fever vaccination. TCRdb re-derived calls from the 5' RACE reads in MiXCR, one entry per CDR3 protein. The sample has roughly 190,000 distinct CDR3 sequences, roughly 11% seen once. This material consisted of CD8+ T cells sorted from PBMCs, taken 15 days after the yellow fever booster vaccination. All receptors derive from a man younger than 30 who received the YFV17D yellow fever vaccine.

V gene TRBV4-3 combines with J gene TRBJ1-2; 7 nucleotides line up with TRBD1. This CDR3 is 17 amino acids long. Germline V lookup: CDR1 LGHNA, CDR2 YSLEER. After removal of 1 base from V and 1 base from J, the junction contained 9 bases not matched to a gene. CDR3 sequence reads: CASSQGVRGPRNYGYTF. The CDR3 bases are TGCGCCAGCAGCCAAGGGGTTAGGGGGCCACGTAACTATGGCTACACCTTC.

This clonotype came up a few times. The V and J genes are TRBV20-1 and TRBJ2-2; 14 nucleotides match TRBD2. The CDR3 runs 17 residues. Trimming at V came to 2 bases and at J to 2 bases, leaving 4 bases not matched to a gene. Germline values: CDR1 DFQATT, CDR2 SNEGSKA (reference sequence). The CDR3 DNA reads as TGCAGTGCTAGAACGACTAGCGGGGGGGCCAACACCGGGGAGCTGTTTTTT. It yields the protein CSARTTSGGANTGELFF.

This clonotype occurred many times. V gene TRBV5-1 combines with J gene TRBJ2-2; no reliable D call. The V gene lost 4 bases and the J gene lost 1 base, with 8 bases spanning the gap. CDR1 and CDR2 (germline): SGHRS, YFSETQ. This CDR3 has 14 residues. The chain's CDR3 is CASSPLRNTGELFF. DNA of the CDR3: TGCGCCAGCAGCCCCCTTCGGAACACCGGGGAGCTGTTTTTT.

The J gene is TRBJ2-7, the V gene TRBV11-2; D remains ambiguous. The CDR3 contains 13 residues. The germline V gene encodes CDR1 SGHAT and CDR2 FQNNGV. The germline V and J ends were trimmed by 2 bases and 1 base, with 6 bases remaining between them. This CDR3 is CASSLMASYEQYV. The DNA of the CDR3 is TGTGCCAGCAGCTTAATGGCTTCCTACGAGCAGTACGTC.

The genes are TRBV11-2 and TRBJ2-5, with D uncertain. Germline V gene sequence: CDR1 SGHAT, CDR2 FQNNGV. This CDR3 has 14 residues. Trimming removed 2 bases from V and 1 base from J, with 8 bases in between. The CDR3 spells CASSLPGRQETQYF. CDR3 coding DNA: TGTGCCAGCAGCTTACCTGGGCGCCAAGAGACCCAGTACTTC.

The chain links TRBV29-1 to TRBJ2-3, with D possibly being TRBD1 (6 bases). Deletions cut 3 bases from V and 2 bases from J, with 15 bases between. The CDR3 covers 15 residues. Germline-derived CDR1 and CDR2 are SQVTM and ANQGSEA. Written as DNA, the CDR3 is TGCAGCGTTGACGGGTCAGGGGCGCACACAGATACGCAGTATTTT. Its protein product is CSVDGSGAHTDTQYF.

This chain links TRBV27 with TRBJ2-7, with D hard to call. The V end lost 3 bases, the J end lost 6 bases, and 6 bases lay between the germline ends. The CDR3 loop spans 11 amino acids. Germline V gene data show CDR1 as MNHEY and CDR2 as SMNVEV (reference sequence). The CDR3, as DNA: TGTGCCAGCAGTTTCAGTGGCGAGCAGTACTTC. This translates into CASSFSGEQYF.

A few counts support this clonotype. The V call is TRBV4-3, the J call TRBJ2-3; 10 bases fit TRBD1. Looked up from germline, CDR1 is LGHNA and CDR2 is YSLEER. Losses at the gene ends were 2 bases for V and 7 bases for J; bases not matched to a gene: 3. The CDR3 is 14 amino acids. The CDR3 DNA reads as TGCGCCAGCAGCCAAACGACAGGGGGCAATACGCAGTATTTT. This translates into CASSQTTGGNTQYF.

The chain links TRBV3-1 to TRBJ2-7; 8 bases are shared with TRBD2. Trimming cost V 0 bases and J 7 bases; bases outside gene matches: 8. Germline CDR1 reads LGHDT; CDR2 reads YNNKEL (reference sequence). This CDR3 is built from 15 residues. The CDR3 loop is CASSQEVLAGPEQYV. The CDR3 nucleotides are TGTGCCAGCAGCCAAGAGGTTTTAGCGGGGCCTGAGCAGTACGTC.

This clonotype was detected ten times or more. The chain links TRBV6-5 to TRBJ2-1, with 7 bases fitting TRBD2. Germline-derived CDR1 and CDR2 are MNHEY and SVGAGI. V gave up 2 bases and J gave up 2 bases; unmatched junction bases: 9. CDR3 length equals 17 residues. The CDR3 sequence is CASSYDLTGGPYNEQFF. The CDR3 DNA reads as TGTGCCAGCAGTTACGACCTCACGGGGGGTCCCTACAATGAGCAGTTCTTC.